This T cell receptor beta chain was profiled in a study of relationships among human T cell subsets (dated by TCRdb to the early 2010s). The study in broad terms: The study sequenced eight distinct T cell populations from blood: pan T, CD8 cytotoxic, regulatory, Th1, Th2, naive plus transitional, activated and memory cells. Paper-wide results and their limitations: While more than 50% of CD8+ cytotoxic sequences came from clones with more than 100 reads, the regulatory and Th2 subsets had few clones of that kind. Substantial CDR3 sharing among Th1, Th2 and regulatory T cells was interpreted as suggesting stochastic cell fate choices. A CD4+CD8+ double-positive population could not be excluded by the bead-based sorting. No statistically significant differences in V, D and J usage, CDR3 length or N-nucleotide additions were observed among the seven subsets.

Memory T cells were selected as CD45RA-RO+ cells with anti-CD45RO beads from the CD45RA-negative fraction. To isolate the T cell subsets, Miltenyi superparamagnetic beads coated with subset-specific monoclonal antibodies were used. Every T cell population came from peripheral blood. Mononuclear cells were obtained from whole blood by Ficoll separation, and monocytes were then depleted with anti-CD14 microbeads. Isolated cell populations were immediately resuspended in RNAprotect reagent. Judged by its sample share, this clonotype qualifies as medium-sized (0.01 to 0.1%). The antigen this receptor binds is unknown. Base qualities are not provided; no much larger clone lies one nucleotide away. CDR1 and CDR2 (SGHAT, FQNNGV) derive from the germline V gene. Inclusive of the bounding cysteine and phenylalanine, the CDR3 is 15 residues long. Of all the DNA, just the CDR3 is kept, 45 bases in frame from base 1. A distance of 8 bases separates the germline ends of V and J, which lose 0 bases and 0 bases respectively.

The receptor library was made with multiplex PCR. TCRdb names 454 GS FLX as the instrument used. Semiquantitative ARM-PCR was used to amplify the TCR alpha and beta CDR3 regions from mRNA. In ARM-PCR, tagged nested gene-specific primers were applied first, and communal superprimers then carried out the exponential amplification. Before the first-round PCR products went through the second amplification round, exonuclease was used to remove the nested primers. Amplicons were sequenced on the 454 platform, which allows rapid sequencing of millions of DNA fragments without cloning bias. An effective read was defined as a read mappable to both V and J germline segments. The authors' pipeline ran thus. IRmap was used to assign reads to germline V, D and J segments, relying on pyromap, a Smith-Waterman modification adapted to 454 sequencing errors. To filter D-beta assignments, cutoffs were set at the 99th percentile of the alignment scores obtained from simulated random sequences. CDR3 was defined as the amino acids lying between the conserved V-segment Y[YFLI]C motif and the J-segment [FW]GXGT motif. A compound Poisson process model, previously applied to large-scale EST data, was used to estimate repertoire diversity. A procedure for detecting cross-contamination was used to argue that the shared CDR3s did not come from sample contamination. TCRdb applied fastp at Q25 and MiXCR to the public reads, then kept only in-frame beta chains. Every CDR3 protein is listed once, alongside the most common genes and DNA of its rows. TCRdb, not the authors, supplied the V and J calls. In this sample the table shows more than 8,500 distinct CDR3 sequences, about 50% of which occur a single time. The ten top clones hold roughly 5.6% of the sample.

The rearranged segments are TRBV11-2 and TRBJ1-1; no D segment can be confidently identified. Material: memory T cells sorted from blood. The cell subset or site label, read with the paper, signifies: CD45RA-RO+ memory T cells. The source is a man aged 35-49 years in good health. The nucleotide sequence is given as TGTGCCAGCAGCTTAGAACTTGTTATGAACACTGAAGCTTTCTTT. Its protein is CASSLELVMNTEAFF.